The clone carrying this T cell receptor beta chain was seen at least ten times. The antigen remains unidentified. These data belong to a study of naive and memory T cell subsets. Study-level findings and limits: From naive to CM, EM and EMRA, diversity decreased and Gini increased.

Both TRBC1 and TRBC2 were covered by a beta constant-region primer of two equimolar oligonucleotides. The ligated cDNA underwent four PCR rounds using SP2 and nested alpha and beta constant-region primers. An oligonucleotide with the SP2 primer and a 12-nucleotide UMI was ligated to the cDNA 3' end. TCRdb reprocessed the UMI-ligation and nested PCR reads via MiXCR and lists one record per CDR3 protein. Of 120,000 or so distinct CDR3 sequences detected, 35% to 45% appear once; the ten largest clones hold less than 1%. V dropped 8 bases and J dropped 3; count of bases not matched to a gene: 3. This CDR3 region has 12 residues. Germline CDR1 and CDR2: WSHSY and SAAADI.

Sequencing was carried out using central memory CD4+ T cells from blood. The rearrangement joins TRBV10-2 to TRBJ2-7; 8 bases agree with TRBD1. This clonotype was sampled from a human donor in good health. The CDR3 DNA reads TGCGCCAGCTCCGGACAGGGCTACGAGCAGTACTTC. As protein: CASSGQGYEQYF.